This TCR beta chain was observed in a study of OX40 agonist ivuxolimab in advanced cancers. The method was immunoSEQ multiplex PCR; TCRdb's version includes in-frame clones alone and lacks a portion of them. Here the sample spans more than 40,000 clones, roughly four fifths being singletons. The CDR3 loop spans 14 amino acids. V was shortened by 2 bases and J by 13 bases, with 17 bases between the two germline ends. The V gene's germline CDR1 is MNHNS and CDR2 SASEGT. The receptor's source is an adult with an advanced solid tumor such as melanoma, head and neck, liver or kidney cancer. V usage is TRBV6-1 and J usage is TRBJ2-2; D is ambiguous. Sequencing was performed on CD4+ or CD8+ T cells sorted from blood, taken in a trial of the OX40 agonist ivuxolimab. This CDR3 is CASSETFPVQRLFF. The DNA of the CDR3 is TGTGCCAGCAGTGAAACGTTTCCCGTCCAGAGGCTGTTTTTT.